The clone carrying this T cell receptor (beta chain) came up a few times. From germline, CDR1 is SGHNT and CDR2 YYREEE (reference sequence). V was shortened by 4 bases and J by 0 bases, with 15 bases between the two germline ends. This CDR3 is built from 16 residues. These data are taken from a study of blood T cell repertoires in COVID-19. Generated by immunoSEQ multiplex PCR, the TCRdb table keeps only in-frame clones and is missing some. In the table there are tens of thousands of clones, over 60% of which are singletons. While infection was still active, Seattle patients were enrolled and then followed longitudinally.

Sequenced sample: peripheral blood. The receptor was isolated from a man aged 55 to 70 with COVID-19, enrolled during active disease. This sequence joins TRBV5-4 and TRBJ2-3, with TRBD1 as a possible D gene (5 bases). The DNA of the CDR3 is TGTGCCAGCAGCGATCGGACAAAGGCTAGCACAGATACGCAGTATTTT. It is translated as CASSDRTKASTDTQYF.